The 25 T cell receptor beta chains below were found in one sample sequenced in a study of cytomegalovirus exposure and HLA in healthy donors. PCR used 60 Vbeta primers and 13 Jbeta primers. Some clones are missing from TCRdb's copy, which holds only in-frame ones; the method was immunoSEQ multiplex PCR. The sample lists about 140,000 clones, roughly 80% seen once, with around 4.1% in the top ten. Sequencing input: PBMCs. These receptors all come from a man aged 35 to 55 in good health and CMV-seropositive.

In this sample, this clone turned up a few times. The chain joins TRBV5-1 to TRBJ1-1; D possibly corresponds to TRBD1 (6 bases). Germline V gene data show CDR1 as SGHRS and CDR2 as YFSETQ. This CDR3 has 14 residues. With 0 bases removed from V and 1 base from J, the gap between germline ends came to 7 bases. The CDR3 sequence: CASSLGTENTEAFF. CDR3 nucleotide sequence: TGCGCCAGCAGCTTGGGGACAGAGAACACTGAAGCTTTCTTT.

The chain uses TRBV5-6 and TRBJ2-2, with 9 nucleotides matching TRBD1. CDR3 size: 15 residues. V lost 3 bases, J lost 4 bases, and 4 bases stayed unmatched. Per the germline V gene, CDR1 is SGHDT and CDR2 is YYEEEE. CDR3 DNA sequence: TGTGCCAGCAGCTACAGGGGGCGTGTCACCGGGGAGCTGTTTTTT. As protein: CASSYRGRVTGELFF. Combining the CDR3 with reference TRBV5-6 and TRBJ2-2 gives the whole variable domain DAGVTQSPTHLIKTRGQQVTLRCSPKSGHDTVSWYQQALGQGPQFIFQYYEEEERQRGNFPDRFSGHQFPNYSSELNVNALLLGDSALYLCASSYRGRVTGELFFGEGSRLTVL.

This clone counts as medium-sized. The chain combines TRBV7-8 with TRBJ1-5; weak D call: TRBD1 (6 bases). With 5 bases removed from V and 4 bases from J, the gap between germline ends came to 15 bases. The CDR3 consists of 15 residues. Looked up from germline, CDR1 is SGHVS and CDR2 is FQNEAQ. The CDR3 loop reads CASSTYGGMNQPQHF. The CDR3 bases are TGTGCCAGCAGCACCTATGGGGGCATGAATCAGCCCCAGCATTTT.

The chain has TRBV6-1 and TRBJ1-5; D perhaps matches TRBD1 (5 bases). The length of the CDR3 is 13 residues. Germline CDR1 MNHNS, CDR2 SASEGT. Trimming removed 3 bases at V and 5 bases at J, with 8 bases between. The CDR3, as DNA: TGTGCCAGCAGTGATAGGGGATATCAGCCCCAGCATTTT. This encodes CASSDRGYQPQHF.

CDR3 region: CASTPLQGRVFYNEQFF. The CDR3 bases are TGCGCCAGCACTCCACTCCAGGGGCGGGTGTTCTACAATGAGCAGTTCTTC. This chain joins TRBV5-1 and TRBJ2-1; a possible D gene is TRBD1 (6 bases). The length of the CDR3 is 17 residues. The V gene's germline CDR1 is SGHRS and CDR2 YFSETQ. V lost 6 bases and J 3 bases, leaving 22 bases between the germline ends.

The chain employs TRBV4-2 and TRBJ2-3; D is perhaps TRBD2 (5 bases). The CDR3 sequence is 16 residues long. The V and J ends lost 4 bases and 0 bases respectively, with 14 bases between them. Germline assignment: CDR1 LGHNA and CDR2 YNFKEQ. CDR3 nucleotides: TGTGCCAGCAGCCCCCGTGGAAGCGGTAGCACAGATACGCAGTATTTT. It specifies CASSPRGSGSTDTQYF.

The chain has TRBV9 and TRBJ2-1; D might be TRBD2 (6 bases). The CDR3 spans 16 residues. Germline V gene lookup returns CDR1 SGDLS and CDR2 YYNGEE. Trimming removed 3 bases from V and 0 bases from J, with 13 bases in between. In nucleotides, the CDR3 is TGTGCCAGCAGCGGAGGAGGGACTTTCTCCTACAATGAGCAGTTCTTC. It is translated as CASSGGGTFSYNEQFF. Drawing the rest from reference TRBV9 and TRBJ2-1, the complete variable domain is DSGVTQTPKHLITATGQRVTLRCSPRSGDLSVYWYQQSLDQGLQFLIQYYNGEERAKGNILERFSAQQFPDLHSELNLSSLELGDSALYFCASSGGGTFSYNEQFFGPGTRLTVL.

The V and J genes are TRBV6-1 and TRBJ2-5, with D perhaps matching TRBD2 (5 bases). The CDR3 sequence is 13 residues long. Germline CDR1 reads MNHNS; CDR2 reads SASEGT. Trimming took 6 bases from V and 2 from J, leaving 10 bases between them. Here the CDR3 reads CASSPGKQETQYF. CDR3 bases: TGTGCCAGCAGCCCCGGGAAACAAGAGACCCAGTACTTC.

In its sample, this clone was seen a few times. This chain uses TRBV7-2 with TRBJ2-1; a possible D gene is TRBD2 (7 bases). V gave up 1 base and J gave up 9 bases, with 10 bases separating them. From germline, CDR1 is SGHTA and CDR2 FQGNSA. The CDR3 length is 13 residues. DNA of the CDR3: TGTGCCAGCAGCTTAGTACGGGGGGCTGAGCAGTTCTTC. Its translation is CASSLVRGAEQFF.

This clone showed up just a few times. The chain joins TRBV6-1 to TRBJ2-7, with 10 positions matching TRBD2. The V and J ends lost 2 bases and 5 bases, in that order; junction bases with no gene match: 6. Per the germline V gene, CDR1 is MNHNS and CDR2 is SASEGT. The CDR3 has 15 residues. The CDR3 sequence is CASSERAGGPDEQYF. CDR3 coding DNA: TGTGCCAGCAGTGAACGAGCGGGAGGGCCCGACGAGCAGTACTTC.

CDR3 in DNA: TGTGCTAGTGAAGGACTAGCGGGGGGGCATTTCTTC. It specifies CASEGLAGGHFF. The rearrangement joins TRBV12-5 to TRBJ2-1, with 15 bases lining up with TRBD2. Germline V lookup: CDR1 LGHNT, CDR2 FRNRAP. J was trimmed by 16 bases and V by 7 bases; bases with no gene match: 5. The CDR3 contains 12 residues.

The rearrangement links TRBV2 to TRBJ2-3; 9 nucleotides agree with TRBD2. Germline CDR1 reads SNHLY; CDR2 reads FYNNEI. The J segment lost 7 bases and the V segment lost 2 bases, leaving 7 bases of the junction unmatched. The CDR3 has 15 residues. The chain's CDR3 is CASSETSGFGNTQYF. In DNA form, the CDR3 reads TGTGCCAGCAGTGAAACTAGCGGGTTTGGGAATACGCAGTATTTT. Supplemented by reference TRBV2 and TRBJ2-3, the full variable domain reads EPEVTQTPSHQVTQMGQEVILRCVPISNHLYFYWYRQILGQKVEFLVSFYNNEISEKSEIFDDQFSVERPDGSNFTLKIRSTKLEDSAMYFCASSETSGFGNTQYFGPGTRLTVL.

The rearrangement uses TRBV10-1 and TRBJ2-7, with 13 bases lining up with TRBD2. V shed 3 bases, J shed 4 bases, and the junction held 3 bases outside the gene matches. Germline V gives CDR1 WNHNN, CDR2 SYGVQD (reference sequence). This CDR3 region has 15 residues. CDR3 DNA: TGCGCCAGCAGTGACGGACTAGCGGGAGTATACGAGCAGTACTTC. This translates into CASSDGLAGVYEQYF.

This chain uses TRBV7-3 with TRBJ1-4; 9 positions match TRBD1. The CDR3 is 15 amino acids. With V trimmed by 5 bases and J by 5 bases, 6 bases remained unmatched. Germline-derived CDR1 and CDR2 are SGHTA and FQGTGA. This CDR3 is CASSPTGGGNEKLFF. CDR3 sequence (DNA): TGTGCCAGCAGCCCAACAGGGGGCGGGAATGAAAAACTGTTTTTT.

This sequence joins TRBV6-4 and TRBJ2-3, with 8 bases matching TRBD2. V gave up 6 bases and J gave up 5 bases; unmatched junction bases: 4. The CDR3 runs 13 residues. Germline lookup yields CDR1 MRHNA and CDR2 SNTAGT. Here the CDR3 DNA reads TGTGCCAGCAGCAGACGGGAGGGAGATACGCAGTATTTT. Its protein is CASSRREGDTQYF.

The chain couples TRBV2 to TRBJ2-2; 9 nucleotides line up with TRBD2. Unmatched junction bases numbered 6, after V lost 7 bases and J lost 6 bases. There are 14 residues in the CDR3. CDR1 SNHLY and CDR2 FYNNEI come from the germline V gene. The CDR3 spells CASTKAGGAGELFF. Here the CDR3 DNA reads TGTGCCAGCACCAAGGCGGGGGGGGCCGGGGAGCTGTTTTTT. The variable domain in full, with the rest retrieved from reference TRBV2 and TRBJ2-2, is EPEVTQTPSHQVTQMGQEVILRCVPISNHLYFYWYRQILGQKVEFLVSFYNNEISEKSEIFDDQFSVERPDGSNFTLKIRSTKLEDSAMYFCASTKAGGAGELFFGEGSRLTVL.

The V gene is TRBV18, the J gene TRBJ2-1; TRBD2 aligns across 9 bases. This CDR3 comprises 15 residues. The V and J ends lost 4 bases and 4 bases, in that order; junction bases with no gene match: 5. Per the germline V gene, CDR1 is KGHSH and CDR2 is LQKENI. CDR3 nucleotides: TGTGCCAGCTCACAGACTAGCGGCCATTACAATGAGCAGTTCTTC. It encodes CASSQTSGHYNEQFF.

There are a few counts of this clone. CDR3 protein: CASRRGHSGGYNSPLHF. The CDR3 DNA is TGTGCCAGCAGGAGGGGCCACTCGGGGGGATATAATTCACCCCTCCACTTT. The chain couples TRBV2 to TRBJ1-6, with D perhaps TRBD1 (5 bases). This CDR3 contains 17 residues. Looked up from germline, CDR1 is SNHLY and CDR2 is FYNNEI. The germline V and J ends were trimmed by 6 bases and 4 bases, with 19 bases remaining between them. The full variable domain, completed using reference TRBV2 and TRBJ1-6, is EPEVTQTPSHQVTQMGQEVILRCVPISNHLYFYWYRQILGQKVEFLVSFYNNEISEKSEIFDDQFSVERPDGSNFTLKIRSTKLEDSAMYFCASRRGHSGGYNSPLHFGNGTRLTVT.

The chain employs TRBV11-3 and TRBJ2-3, with a tentative D call TRBD2 (7 bases). Trimming pared 5 bases from V and 4 bases from J, leaving 13 bases between. Looked up from germline, CDR1 is SGHNT and CDR2 is YENEEA. This CDR3 contains 14 residues. Here the CDR3 DNA reads TGTGCCAGCAGCCCAGGGGCGGGGGCAGATACGCAGTATTTT. Its protein is CASSPGAGADTQYF.

V is TRBV9 and J is TRBJ1-3, with a tentative D call TRBD1 (6 bases). CDR1 and CDR2 (germline): SGDLS, YYNGEE. This CDR3 region has 14 residues. V was pared by 3 bases and J by 2 bases, with 9 bases between. This chain's CDR3 is CASSARGAGNTIYF. The CDR3, as DNA: TGTGCCAGCAGCGCCAGGGGAGCTGGAAACACCATATATTTT.

The chain has TRBV15 and TRBJ2-5, with TRBD1 as a possible D gene (6 bases). In germline, CDR1 is LNHNV, CDR2 YYDKDF (reference sequence). V shed 4 bases and J shed 1 base, with 10 bases lying between them. This CDR3 spans 14 amino acids. The CDR3 loop reads CATSKPQGQETQYF. CDR3 bases: TGTGCCACCAGCAAACCACAGGGCCAAGAGACCCAGTACTTC.

The chain links TRBV30 to TRBJ2-3; 8 positions agree with TRBD2. After removal of 3 bases from V and 3 bases from J, the junction contained 11 bases not matched to a gene. CDR3 length: 16 residues. Germline values: CDR1 GTSNPN, CDR2 SVGIG (reference sequence). The CDR3 sequence: CAWSPGYGGGTDTQYF. CDR3 bases: TGTGCCTGGAGCCCAGGGTACGGGGGGGGAACAGATACGCAGTATTTT.

This rearrangement joins TRBV18 to TRBJ1-1; TRBD1 aligns across 7 bases. Germline V gene data show CDR1 as KGHSH and CDR2 as LQKENI. The CDR3 sequence is 15 residues long. After removal of 3 bases from V and 0 bases from J, the junction contained 4 bases not matched to a gene. CDR3: CASSPSTGLNTEAFF. CDR3 nucleotides: TGTGCCAGCTCACCTTCGACAGGGTTGAACACTGAAGCTTTCTTT. Full variable domain (remainder filled in from reference TRBV18 and TRBJ1-1): NAGVMQNPRHLVRRRGQEARLRCSPMKGHSHVYWYRQLPEEGLKFMVYLQKENIIDESGMPKERFSAEFPKEGPSILRIQQVVRGDSAAYFCASSPSTGLNTEAFFGQGTRLTVV.

The chain is built from TRBV7-6 and TRBJ1-1, with 8 bases identical to TRBD1. Germline CDR1 is SGHVS and CDR2 is FNYEAQ. With 4 bases clipped from V and 3 bases from J, the junction kept 4 bases outside the gene matches. CDR3 length equals 14 residues. Here the CDR3 reads CASSSGQGYTEAFF. The DNA for the CDR3 is TGTGCCAGCAGCTCTGGACAGGGATACACTGAAGCTTTCTTT. The full variable domain, completed using reference TRBV7-6 and TRBJ1-1, is GAGVSQSPRYKVTKRGQDVALRCDPISGHVSLYWYRQALGQGPEFLTYFNYEAQQDKSGLPNDRFSAERPEGSISTLTIQRTEQRDSAMYRCASSSGQGYTEAFFGQGTRLTVV.

The rearrangement links TRBV6-5 to TRBJ1-6; D possibly corresponds to TRBD1 (5 bases). The germline gives CDR1 MNHEY, CDR2 SVGAGI. Trimming took 10 bases from V and 8 from J, leaving 18 bases between them. This CDR3 has 14 residues. CDR3: CATSRGGVDSPLHF. The DNA for the CDR3 is TGTGCCACCTCCCGCGGGGGGGTGGATTCACCCCTCCACTTT.